The 11 T cell receptor beta chains below all came from one sample that was sequenced in a study of blood T cell repertoires in COVID-19. The assay was immunoSEQ multiplex PCR, and TCRdb's table has in-frame clones only and misses some. The sample records 100,000 to 150,000 clones, around four fifths being singletons. Sequencing input: peripheral blood. These TCRs come from a human donor in a cohort sampled during active COVID-19.

The J gene is TRBJ2-1, the V gene TRBV4-1; D possibly corresponds to TRBD2 (5 bases). The CDR3 contains 12 residues. V was clipped by 3 bases and J by 10 bases, with 10 bases between them. Germline CDR1 reads MGHRA; CDR2 reads YSYEKL. CDR3 nucleotide sequence: TGCGCCAGCAGCCAGATACTAGGGGAGCAGTTCTTC. Its protein product is CASSQILGEQFF.

The chain carries TRBV5-1 and TRBJ2-3; D unclear. Germline CDR1 SGHRS, CDR2 YFSETQ. This CDR3 has 13 residues. Trimming took off 0 bases at V and 3 bases at J, with 5 bases between the two ends. CDR3 coding DNA: TGCGCCAGCAGCTTGGGAGATACAGATACGCAGTATTTT. Translating it yields CASSLGDTDTQYF.

The chain has TRBV5-1 and TRBJ1-1; D might be TRBD1 (5 bases). The CDR3 covers 15 residues. Germline CDR1 and CDR2: SGHRS and YFSETQ. Trimming removed 4 bases at V and 3 bases at J, with 16 bases between. The CDR3 region is CASSPYGGLDTEAFF. The CDR3 nucleotides are TGCGCCAGCAGCCCATACGGGGGTTTAGACACTGAAGCTTTCTTT.

The chain has TRBV5-4 and TRBJ1-2; 9 bases fit TRBD1. The CDR3 is 17 amino acids. The J segment lost 2 bases and the V segment lost 3 bases, leaving 11 bases of the junction unmatched. CDR1 and CDR2 from the germline V gene are SGHNT and YYREEE (reference sequence). CDR3 residues: CASSYGSWTGENYGYTF. The CDR3 nucleotides read TGTGCCAGCAGCTACGGTTCTTGGACAGGGGAGAACTATGGCTACACCTTC.

The CDR3 protein is CASSLVRAAGDVEQYF. The DNA of the CDR3 is TGTGCCAGCAGCTTGGTCCGGGCAGCGGGGGACGTAGAGCAGTACTTC. This rearrangement joins TRBV5-4 to TRBJ2-7; 8 nucleotides match TRBD2. Trimming took 0 bases from V and 7 from J; bases not matched to a gene: 12. CDR3 size: 16 residues. Germline V lookup: CDR1 SGHNT, CDR2 YYREEE (reference sequence). Using reference TRBV5-4 and TRBJ2-7 for the parts outside the CDR3, the full variable domain is ETGVTQSPTHLIKTRGQQVTLRCSSQSGHNTVSWYQQALGQGPQFIFQYYREEENGRGNFPPRFSGLQFPNYSSELNVNALELDDSALYLCASSLVRAAGDVEQYFGPGTRLTVT.

The chain recombines TRBV4-1 with TRBJ2-7; 8 bases agree with TRBD1. CDR1 is MGHRA, CDR2 YSYEKL, per germline. The CDR3 has 15 amino acids. After removal of 3 bases from V and 3 bases from J, the junction contained 7 bases not matched to a gene. CDR3 residues: CASSHPDGQGYEQYF. CDR3 in DNA: TGCGCCAGCAGCCATCCTGATGGACAGGGCTACGAGCAGTACTTC.

The chain joins TRBV2 to TRBJ2-5; D is perhaps TRBD2 (6 bases). CDR1 is SNHLY and CDR2 is FYNNEI in the germline V gene. This CDR3 is built from 14 residues. Trimming stripped 8 bases from V and 2 bases from J, with 15 bases between. CDR3 residues: CASRYGDLQETQYF. The CDR3 DNA is TGTGCCAGCCGATATGGGGACTTACAAGAGACCCAGTACTTC.

This chain links TRBV5-6 with TRBJ2-1, with D possibly being TRBD2 (6 bases). The CDR3 is 12 residues long. V was pared by 0 bases and J by 10 bases, with 8 bases between. Per germline, CDR1 SGHDT and CDR2 YYEEEE. CDR3 bases: TGTGCCAGCAGCTTGGTGGGGGGAGAGCAGTTCTTC. Its protein is CASSLVGGEQFF.

The rearrangement links TRBV4-1 to TRBJ2-1; 8 bases are shared with TRBD1. This CDR3 spans 17 amino acids. Germline loops: CDR1 MGHRA, CDR2 YSYEKL. Unmatched junction bases numbered 14, after V lost 4 bases and J lost 6 bases. In nucleotides, the CDR3 is TGCGCCAGCAGCCGGATCTCGGCGGGGACAGGAAGCAATGAGCAGTTCTTC. Translation: CASSRISAGTGSNEQFF.

This chain connects TRBV10-3 to TRBJ1-2; 8 nucleotides agree with TRBD1. The CDR3 length is 12 residues. V shed 5 bases and J 9 bases; nucleotides not matched to a gene: 5. Germline CDR1 ENHRY, CDR2 SYGVKD. The CDR3 region is CAISQGANSYTF. The CDR3 nucleotides are TGTGCCATCAGTCAGGGGGCGAATAGCTACACCTTC.

The chain's CDR3 is CASSFRDPGGESPLHF. CDR3 DNA sequence: TGCGCCAGCAGCTTCCGGGACCCGGGAGGAGAATCACCCCTCCACTTT. The rearrangement uses TRBV5-1 and TRBJ1-6, with D tentatively TRBD1 (5 bases). The V gene lost 2 bases and the J gene lost 10 bases, with 19 bases spanning the gap. The CDR3 has 16 residues. The V gene's germline CDR1 is SGHRS and CDR2 YFSETQ.